Following are 27 T cell receptor beta chains from one sample sequenced in a study of T cell responses to AZD1222 COVID-19 vaccine. Some clones are missing from TCRdb's copy, which holds only in-frame ones; the method was immunoSEQ multiplex PCR. The table lists 100,000 to 150,000 clones, 85% to 95% of them singletons, with approximately 1.6% in the top ten. The sequenced sample was peripheral blood, obtained on day 0 of AZD1222 vaccination. Every receptor here comes from an adult in good health.

V gene TRBV5-4 combines with J gene TRBJ1-2, with TRBD1 matching 7 bases. This CDR3 is 13 amino acids long. Germline trimming cut 4 bases from V and 8 bases from J; bases unmatched to any gene: 8. The germline V gene has CDR1 SGHNT and CDR2 YYREEE (reference sequence). CDR3 amino acids: CASSPGQQYGYTF. As DNA, the CDR3 is TGTGCCAGCAGCCCGGGACAGCAGTACGGCTACACCTTC.

V usage is TRBV12-3 or TRBV12-4 and J usage is TRBJ2-1; no definite D call. Trimming shortened V by 5 bases and J by 10 bases, and 9 bases separated the two germline ends. This CDR3 contains 11 residues. CDR3 amino acids: CASSQQTEQFF. The CDR3 DNA sequence: TGTGCCAGCAGTCAGCAGACCGAGCAGTTCTTC.

The chain joins TRBV12-3 or TRBV12-4 to TRBJ2-5; D is unclear. V gave up 3 bases and J gave up 5 bases, with 7 bases separating them. The CDR3 runs 12 residues. This chain's CDR3 is CASSFAGETQYF. The DNA for the CDR3 is TGTGCCAGCAGTTTTGCCGGCGAGACCCAGTACTTC.

V usage is TRBV4-3 and J usage is TRBJ1-1; 7 nucleotides agree with TRBD1. V shed 5 bases, J shed 2 bases, and the junction held 5 bases outside the gene matches. This CDR3 has 14 amino acids. In germline, CDR1 is LGHNA, CDR2 YSLEER. In nucleotides, the CDR3 is TGCGCCAGCAGCTACGGGACAGCCAACACTGAAGCTTTCTTT. Translation gives CASSYGTANTEAFF.

The V and J genes are TRBV2 and TRBJ1-2, with D hard to call. The CDR3 length is 11 residues. CDR1 and CDR2 from the germline V gene are SNHLY and FYNNEI. V gave up 8 bases and J gave up 8 bases, with 12 bases separating them. CDR3 loop: CASGSVSGYTF. Here the CDR3 DNA reads TGTGCCAGCGGGTCTGTGAGCGGCTACACCTTC.

This chain joins TRBV6-5 and TRBJ1-2; D gene uncertain. This CDR3 spans 14 amino acids. Looked up from germline, CDR1 is MNHEY and CDR2 is SVGAGI. The germline V and J ends were trimmed by 0 bases and 5 bases, with 10 bases remaining between them. CDR3 region: CASSYSPGWYGYTF. The CDR3 bases are TGTGCCAGCAGTTACTCTCCGGGTTGGTATGGCTACACCTTC.

The chain has TRBV11-2 and TRBJ1-2; D possibly corresponds to TRBD1 (6 bases). CDR1 is SGHAT and CDR2 is FQNNGV in the germline V gene. There are 17 residues in the CDR3. Trimming removed 4 bases at V and 4 bases at J, with 22 bases between. CDR3 sequence (DNA): TGTGCCAGCAGCTCAATACAGGGACTCGGGATGGTCTATGGCTACACCTTC. This encodes CASSSIQGLGMVYGYTF.

The chain employs TRBV11-1 and TRBJ1-5, with TRBD1 as a possible D gene (6 bases). V was clipped by 1 base and J by 2 bases, with 9 bases between them. The CDR3 runs to 15 residues. The germline V gene encodes CDR1 SGHAT and CDR2 FQDESV (reference sequence). The CDR3 DNA reads TGTGCCAGCAGCTTAGAGGGGGGAGGCAATCAGCCCCAGCATTTT. Residues: CASSLEGGGNQPQHF.

There are a few counts of this clone. The chain combines TRBV10-3 with TRBJ2-7; D is unclear. Trimming removed 4 bases at V and 4 bases at J, with 11 bases between. From germline, CDR1 is ENHRY and CDR2 SYGVKD. The CDR3 covers 13 residues. This chain's CDR3 is CAISVGKGYEQYF. The DNA for the CDR3 is TGTGCCATCAGTGTAGGTAAGGGATACGAGCAGTACTTC.

This chain links TRBV24-1 with TRBJ2-2; D perhaps matches TRBD2 (7 bases). Germline V gene data show CDR1 as KGHDR and CDR2 as SFDVKD. The V end lost 4 bases, the J end lost 5 bases, and 22 bases lay between the germline ends. This CDR3 contains 18 residues. The CDR3 region is CATSDSRRGRKITGELFF. Written as DNA, the CDR3 is TGTGCCACCAGTGACTCTAGGCGGGGGCGGAAAATTACCGGGGAGCTGTTTTTT.

The genes are TRBV3-1 (or the pseudogene TRBV3-2) and TRBJ1-2; 8 nucleotides line up with TRBD1. The CDR3 spans 14 residues. V lost 6 bases, J lost 4 bases, and 7 bases stayed unmatched. Germline V gene data show CDR1 as LGHDT and CDR2 as YNNKEL (reference sequence). The CDR3 DNA is TGTGCCAGCAGGGGACAGGTCGACAGCTATGGCTACACCTTC. Protein product: CASRGQVDSYGYTF.

The chain uses TRBV9 and TRBJ2-2, with D possibly being TRBD2 (6 bases). The V gene's germline CDR1 is SGDLS and CDR2 YYNGEE. This CDR3 is built from 16 residues. Trimming shortened V by 0 bases and J by 6 bases, and 15 bases separated the two germline ends. The CDR3 nucleotides read TGTGCCAGCAGCGTAGGCGGGATCGGGAGCGCCGGGGAGCTGTTTTTT. Protein: CASSVGGIGSAGELFF.

The sample holds one count of this clone. This rearrangement joins TRBV28 to TRBJ2-3; 7 bases match TRBD1. Trimming at V came to 3 bases and at J to 2 bases, leaving 11 bases not matched to a gene. The CDR3 is 17 amino acids. Germline CDR1 and CDR2: MDHEN and SYDVKM. CDR3 in DNA: TGTGCCAGCAGTTTGATAGGGGGCCGCTCGGCCACAGATACGCAGTATTTT. Encoded protein: CASSLIGGRSATDTQYF.

This chain links TRBV30 with TRBJ1-2; a weak D match, TRBD1 (5 bases). The V gene lost 4 bases and the J gene lost 0 bases, with 9 bases spanning the gap. The CDR3 length is 13 residues. Germline CDR1 and CDR2: GTSNPN and SVGIG (reference sequence). DNA of the CDR3: TGTGCCTGGACAGGGAGGGCTAACTATGGCTACACCTTC. Amino acids: CAWTGRANYGYTF.

This clone has a handful of counts. This chain links TRBV6-5 with TRBJ2-7; 10 nucleotides line up with TRBD1. The CDR3 has 14 amino acids. V lost 6 bases to trimming and J lost 6 bases; unmatched junction nucleotides: 8. Germline CDR1 reads MNHEY; CDR2 reads SVGAGI. The CDR3 protein is CASSPGTGAPEQYF. The CDR3 DNA sequence: TGTGCCAGCAGCCCCGGGACAGGGGCACCCGAGCAGTACTTC.

The chain links TRBV7-3 to TRBJ1-2; TRBD1 matches 12 bases. The CDR3 spans 17 residues. Losses at the gene ends were 5 bases for V and 4 bases for J; bases not matched to a gene: 11. Germline V gene sequence: CDR1 SGHTA, CDR2 FQGTGA. CDR3 nucleotide sequence: TGTGCCAGCAGCCGGCCGGGACAGGGGGCGCAAGCCTATGGCTACACCTTC. Translating it yields CASSRPGQGAQAYGYTF.

The chain recombines TRBV3-1 (or the pseudogene TRBV3-2) with TRBJ2-5; D uncertain. The ends were cut back, 1 base at V and 5 bases at J, with 14 bases in the middle. Germline assignment: CDR1 LGHDT and CDR2 YNNKEL (reference sequence). CDR3 size: 15 residues. CDR3 bases: TGTGCCAGCAGCCAAGCGATGCTAGGAAGGGAGACCCAGTACTTC. Encoded protein: CASSQAMLGRETQYF.

The chain couples TRBV11-2 to TRBJ1-2, with 7 nucleotides matching TRBD1. Trimming cost V 2 bases and J 5 bases; bases outside gene matches: 5. Germline assignment: CDR1 SGHAT and CDR2 FQNNGV. This CDR3 region has 14 residues. In DNA form, the CDR3 reads TGTGCCAGCAGCTTATCACAGGGGAATTATGGCTACACCTTC. Translating it yields CASSLSQGNYGYTF.

J is TRBJ1-1 and V is TRBV5-4; unclear D gene. Trimming left V 3 bases short and J 3 bases short, with 12 bases between. This CDR3 comprises 14 residues. Germline assignment: CDR1 SGHNT and CDR2 YYREEE (reference sequence). In DNA, the CDR3 is TGTGCCAGCAGCTGGTCCCTTGGGGACACTGAAGCTTTCTTT. Amino acids: CASSWSLGDTEAFF.

The V and J genes are TRBV4-1 and TRBJ1-2; D unresolved. CDR1 and CDR2 (germline): MGHRA, YSYEKL. This CDR3 has 12 amino acids. V was trimmed by 0 bases and J by 8 bases, leaving 7 bases between them. CDR3 in DNA: TGCGCCAGCAGCCAAGATTTTGCGGGCTACACCTTC. This sequence encodes CASSQDFAGYTF.

The chain joins TRBV6-5 to TRBJ1-1, with D possibly being TRBD1 (6 bases). Trimming left V 4 bases short and J 1 base short, with 7 bases between. There are 13 residues in the CDR3. Germline lookup yields CDR1 MNHEY and CDR2 SVGAGI. CDR3 region: CASSSQGNTEAFF. In DNA form, the CDR3 reads TGTGCCAGCAGTTCACAGGGGAACACTGAAGCTTTCTTT.

This rearrangement joins TRBV30 to TRBJ1-1; D perhaps matches TRBD1 (6 bases). This CDR3 has 18 residues. V was pared by 3 bases and J by 2 bases, with 25 bases between. Germline V lookup: CDR1 GTSNPN, CDR2 SVGIG (reference sequence). The CDR3 loop is CAWSHRGDWLKPNTEAFF. DNA for the CDR3: TGTGCCTGGAGCCATAGGGGGGACTGGCTCAAACCCAACACTGAAGCTTTCTTT.

The chain couples TRBV24-1 to TRBJ2-5; D ambiguous. CDR1 KGHDR and CDR2 SFDVKD come from the germline V gene. The CDR3 totals 13 residues. The V end lost 3 bases, the J end lost 3 bases, and 7 bases lay between the germline ends. The CDR3 loop is CATSDTKKETQYF. DNA of the CDR3: TGTGCCACCAGTGATACCAAAAAAGAGACCCAGTACTTC.

The chain couples TRBV3-1 (or the pseudogene TRBV3-2) to TRBJ2-7; no firm D call. The CDR3 is 13 amino acids. The germline V and J ends were trimmed by 4 bases and 3 bases, with 10 bases remaining between them. Germline CDR1 LGHDT, CDR2 YNNKEL (reference sequence). Here the CDR3 DNA reads TGTGCCAGCAGCCGAGCGACACACTACGAGCAGTACTTC. Translating it yields CASSRATHYEQYF.

The V gene is TRBV6-6, the J gene TRBJ2-3, with D possibly being TRBD2 (6 bases). Germline V gene lookup returns CDR1 MNHNY and CDR2 SVGAGI (reference sequence). The CDR3 has 15 residues. V lost 2 bases to trimming and J lost 0 bases, with 9 bases between them. CDR3 region: CASSYRGTSTDTQYF. In DNA form, the CDR3 reads TGTGCCAGCAGTTACCGGGGGACCAGCACAGATACGCAGTATTTT.

The CDR3: CASSPRPGGAYGYTF. CDR3 nucleotides: TGTGCCAGCAGCCCTCGGCCGGGGGGCGCCTATGGCTACACCTTC. This chain links TRBV7-3 with TRBJ1-2; D is possibly TRBD1 (6 bases). The CDR3 has 15 residues. Trimming cost V 5 bases and J 4 bases, with 17 bases left between them. Germline V lookup: CDR1 SGHTA, CDR2 FQGTGA.

The V call is TRBV6-2 or TRBV6-3, the J call TRBJ1-1; 11 bases align to TRBD1. With 6 bases clipped from V and 1 base from J, the junction kept 4 bases outside the gene matches. CDR1 MNHEY and CDR2 SVGEGT come from the germline V gene. This CDR3 comprises 15 residues. The CDR3 spells CASSWDRGANTEAFF. CDR3 sequence (DNA): TGTGCCAGCAGCTGGGACAGGGGGGCGAACACTGAAGCTTTCTTT.